This T cell receptor (beta chain) comes out of a study of T-cell memory formation after mild COVID-19. Overall study context: Across donors, TCR clusters were largely donor specific.

The CDR3 totals 14 residues. Between the trimmed V and J ends, which lost 5 bases and 1 base, there was a span of 11 bases. The sample holds many counts of this clonotype. The antigen remains undetermined. Whole-study results and caveats: Within pre-infection memory, some responding clones were found, suggesting cross-reactive memory joined. The CD4+ clones that contracted clustered mainly within CM and EM, and the CD8+ clones concentrated in EMRA. The second-wave clones peaking on day 37 were not confirmed as SARS-CoV-2-specific.

TCRdb independently ran MiXCR on the 5' RACE reads; one entry per CDR3 protein. The sample holds 35,000 to 40,000 distinct CDR3 sequences, 6.1% seen once. The chain uses TRBV12-3 or TRBV12-4 and TRBJ1-1; possible D gene TRBD1, 5 bases. Sequenced sample: PBMCs or a T cell subset sorted from them (not recorded which). The receptor's source is an adult who had mild COVID-19 (a few samples of this study predate the infection). Cell type and time point are not known. The CDR3 protein is CASSLHGGNTEAFF. The CDR3 region has the DNA TGTGCCAGCAGTCTGCATGGGGGGAACACTGAAGCTTTCTTT.